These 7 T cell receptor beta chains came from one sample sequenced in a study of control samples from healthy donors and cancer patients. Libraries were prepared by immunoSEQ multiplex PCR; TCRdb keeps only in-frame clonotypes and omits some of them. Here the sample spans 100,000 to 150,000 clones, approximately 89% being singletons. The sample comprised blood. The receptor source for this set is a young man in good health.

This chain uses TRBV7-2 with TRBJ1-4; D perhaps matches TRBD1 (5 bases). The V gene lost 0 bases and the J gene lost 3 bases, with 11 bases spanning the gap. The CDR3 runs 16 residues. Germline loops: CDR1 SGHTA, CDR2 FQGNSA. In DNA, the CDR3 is TGTGCCAGCAGCTTAGCGCAGGGCCGTGCTAATGAAAAACTGTTTTTT. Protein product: CASSLAQGRANEKLFF.

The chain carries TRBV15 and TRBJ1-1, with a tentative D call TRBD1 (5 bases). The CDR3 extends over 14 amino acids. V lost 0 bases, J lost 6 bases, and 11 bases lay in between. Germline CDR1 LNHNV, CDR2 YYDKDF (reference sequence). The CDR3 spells CATSRESRGAEAFF. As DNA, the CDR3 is TGTGCCACCAGCAGAGAATCGCGGGGGGCTGAAGCTTTCTTT. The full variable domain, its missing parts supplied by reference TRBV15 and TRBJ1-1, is DAMVIQNPRYQVTQFGKPVTLSCSQTLNHNVMYWYQQKSSQAPKLLFHYYDKDFNNEADTPDNFQSRRPNTSFCFLDIRSPGLGDTAMYLCATSRESRGAEAFFGQGTRLTVV.

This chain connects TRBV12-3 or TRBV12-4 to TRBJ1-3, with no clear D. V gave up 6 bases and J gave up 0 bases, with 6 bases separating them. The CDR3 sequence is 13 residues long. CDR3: CASSLTSGNTIYF. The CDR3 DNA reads TGTGCCAGCAGCCTGACCTCTGGAAACACCATATATTTT.

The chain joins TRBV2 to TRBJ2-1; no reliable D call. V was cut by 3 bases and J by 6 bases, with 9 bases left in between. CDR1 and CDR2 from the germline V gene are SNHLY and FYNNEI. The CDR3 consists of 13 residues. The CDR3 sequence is CASSDQRVNEQFF. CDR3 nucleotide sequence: TGTGCCAGCAGTGACCAGCGAGTCAATGAGCAGTTCTTC.

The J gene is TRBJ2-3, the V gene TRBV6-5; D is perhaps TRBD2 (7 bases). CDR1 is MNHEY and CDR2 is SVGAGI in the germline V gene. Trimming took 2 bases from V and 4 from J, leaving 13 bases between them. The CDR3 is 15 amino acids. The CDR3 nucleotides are TGTGCCAGCAGTTACGGACTAGGGGGGGCAGATACGCAGTATTTT. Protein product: CASSYGLGGADTQYF.

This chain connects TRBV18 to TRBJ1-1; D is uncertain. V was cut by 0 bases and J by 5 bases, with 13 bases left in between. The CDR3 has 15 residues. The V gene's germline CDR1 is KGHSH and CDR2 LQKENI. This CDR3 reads CASSPPSFFGTEAFF. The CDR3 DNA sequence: TGTGCCAGCTCACCACCCTCGTTTTTTGGTACTGAAGCTTTCTTT.

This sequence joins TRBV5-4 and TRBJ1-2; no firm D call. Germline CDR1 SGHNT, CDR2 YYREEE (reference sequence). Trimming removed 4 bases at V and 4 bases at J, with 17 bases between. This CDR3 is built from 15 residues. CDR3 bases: TGTGCCAGCAGCCCCGAGGATCCGGGCAGCTATGGCTACACCTTC. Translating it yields CASSPEDPGSYGYTF.